The rows below give T cell receptor beta chains drawn from one sample of a study of shared clonotypes between healthy human individuals. Using immunoSEQ multiplex PCR, the repertoire was profiled, and TCRdb retains in-frame clones only, with some absent. This table holds about 1.5 million clones, 95% to 99% found once. Input material: naive CD4+ T cells sorted from blood. These receptors all stem from a man aged 25 to 40 in good health. Both conserved end residues are part of each CDR3. Each record gives: J gene, clone size, D gene, V gene, CDR3 protein, CDR3 DNA. D genes are given only for firm matches. A row's size may be missing; if present it is once, few, many or a size class.

TRBJ2-1	NA	TRBD2	TRBV5-4	CASSYQTSGRRSYNEQFF	TGTGCCAGCAGTTACCAGACTAGCGGGAGAAGGTCCTACAATGAGCAGTTCTTC
TRBJ2-5	NA	TRBD2	TRBV5-1	CASSLGLAGAETQYF	TGCGCCAGCAGCCTGGGACTAGCGGGAGCAGAGACCCAGTACTTC
TRBJ2-3	NA	NA	TRBV7-2	CASSSQQGMADTQYF	TGTGCCAGCAGCTCACAACAGGGAATGGCAGATACGCAGTATTTT
TRBJ2-7	once	NA	TRBV29-1	CSVAGTPYEQYF	TGCAGCGTCGCCGGGACTCCCTACGAGCAGTACTTC
TRBJ1-5	NA	TRBD1	TRBV19	CASSERGLNQPQHF	TGTGCCAGTAGTGAGAGGGGGCTAAATCAGCCCCAGCATTTT
TRBJ1-1	NA	NA	TRBV7-9	CASSHDTEAFF	TGTGCCAGCAGCCATGACACTGAAGCTTTCTTT
TRBJ2-2	NA	TRBD1	TRBV5-1	CASSSGQGRLYTGELFF	TGCGCCAGCAGCTCGGGACAGGGGAGGCTGTACACCGGGGAGCTGTTTTTT
TRBJ2-4	NA	NA	TRBV11-2	CASSSAGPLNIQYF	TGTGCCAGCAGCTCAGCCGGCCCGTTAAACATTCAGTACTTC
TRBJ2-3	NA	NA	TRBV19	CASSSLLGDTQYF	TGTGCCAGTAGTTCGCTCTTGGGAGATACGCAGTATTTT
TRBJ2-3	NA	NA	TRBV6-4	CASSHLGQHTDTQYF	TGTGCCAGCAGTCACCTGGGCCAACACACAGATACGCAGTATTTT
TRBJ2-7	NA	TRBD2	TRBV10-3	CATYSGSYEQYF	TGTGCCACCTATAGCGGGAGCTACGAGCAGTACTTC
TRBJ2-1	NA	NA	TRBV6-1	CASSTRTDNEQFF	TGTGCCAGCAGTACTAGGACAGACAATGAGCAGTTCTTC
TRBJ2-2	NA	TRBD2	TRBV11-2	CASSLKLSGSDNTGELFF	TGTGCCAGCAGCTTAAAGCTTAGCGGGAGTGATAACACCGGGGAGCTGTTTTTT
TRBJ1-5	NA	NA	TRBV11-2	CASSLQGSNQPQHF	TGTGCCAGCAGCTTACAGGGCAGCAATCAGCCCCAGCATTTT
TRBJ2-5	NA	TRBD2	TRBV11-2	CASSFSGRASETQYF	TGTGCCAGCAGCTTTAGCGGGAGGGCCTCGGAGACCCAGTACTTC
TRBJ2-5	NA	NA	TRBV5-6	CASSLIAGIETQYF	TGTGCCAGCAGCTTGATTGCAGGGATCGAGACCCAGTACTTC
TRBJ1-5	NA	TRBD1	TRBV18	CASSPLPGGTDQPQHF	TGTGCCAGCTCACCACTACCGGGAGGGACAGATCAGCCCCAGCATTTT
TRBJ2-7	NA	TRBD1	TRBV7-2	CASSLSGQAAQYF	TGTGCCAGCAGTCTATCCGGACAGGCTGCGCAGTACTTC
TRBJ2-3	once	TRBD2	TRBV10-3	CAISGFNDLAGSPDTQYF	TGTGCCATCAGTGGCTTCAACGACCTAGCGGGATCACCAGATACGCAGTATTTT
TRBJ2-3	once	TRBD2	TRBV2	CASSILPGLASADTQYF	TGTGCCAGCAGTATACTGCCGGGACTAGCGTCGGCAGATACGCAGTATTTT
TRBJ2-3	NA	TRBD1	TRBV7-7	CASSYGQASTDTQYF	TGTGCCAGCAGCTACGGACAGGCTAGCACAGATACGCAGTATTTT
TRBJ2-5	NA	TRBD1	TRBV5-1	CASSLVARDRGHETQYF	TGCGCCAGCAGCTTGGTCGCCCGGGACAGGGGACACGAGACCCAGTACTTC
TRBJ1-5	NA	TRBD1	TRBV18	CASSLRQGSNQPQHF	TGTGCCAGCTCATTAAGACAGGGCAGCAATCAGCCCCAGCATTTT